Below, 5 T cell receptor beta chains from the same sample are listed, as sequenced in a study of identical twins. TCRdb re-called the 5' RACE reads through MiXCR, storing one row per CDR3 protein. Of hundreds of thousands of distinct CDR3 sequences listed, over 8.5% are singletons. These data were also reused for a study on yellow fever vaccine responses in identical twins.

What was sequenced was PBMCs. All receptors come from a woman younger than 35 in good health.

This clonotype was detected only a few times. The chain joins TRBV7-2 to TRBJ2-1; TRBD2 matches 13 bases. This CDR3 spans 17 amino acids. Germline assignment: CDR1 SGHTA and CDR2 FQGNSA. J gave up 2 bases and V 3 bases, and 4 bases lay outside the gene matches. The CDR3 DNA reads TGTGCCAGCAGCTTGACTAGCGGGGGGTTTACCTACAATGAGCAGTTCTTC. It specifies CASSLTSGGFTYNEQFF.

This clonotype was recorded a few times. The chain recombines TRBV20-1 with TRBJ1-1; D is undetermined. The CDR3 runs to 15 residues. Germline values: CDR1 DFQATT, CDR2 SNEGSKA (reference sequence). For the CDR3, the DNA is TGCAGCGTCGTCTACTCGTTCCGTACTAACACTGAAGCTTTCTTT. Translating it yields CSVVYSFRTNTEAFF.

This clonotype was found a few times. The genes are TRBV3-1 and TRBJ2-1; the match to TRBD2 covers 8 bases. V dropped 2 bases and J dropped 8; count of bases not matched to a gene: 8. Germline values: CDR1 LGHDT, CDR2 YNNKEL (reference sequence). This CDR3 has 15 residues. The CDR3 loop reads CASSQTAGVDDEQFF. For the CDR3, the DNA is TGTGCCAGCAGCCAAACAGCGGGAGTTGACGATGAGCAGTTCTTC.

The V call is TRBV6-1, the J call TRBJ2-3, with 12 bases identical to TRBD2. Germline V gene sequence: CDR1 MNHNS, CDR2 SASEGT. CDR3 length: 14 residues. Unmatched junction bases numbered 3, after V lost 6 bases and J lost 5 bases. DNA of the CDR3: TGTGCCAGCAGCAAACTAGCGGGAGGAGATACGCAGTATTTT. Its translation: CASSKLAGGDTQYF.

The sample holds many counts of this clonotype. This chain joins TRBV27 and TRBJ2-3; D may correspond to TRBD1 or TRBD2 (6 bases each). This CDR3 is 14 amino acids long. Germline V gives CDR1 MNHEY, CDR2 SMNVEV (reference sequence). The V gene lost 6 bases and the J gene lost 2 bases, with 12 bases spanning the gap. CDR3 in amino acids: CASRRGPNTDTQYF. For the CDR3, the DNA is TGTGCCAGCAGACGGGGGCCCAACACAGATACGCAGTATTTT.